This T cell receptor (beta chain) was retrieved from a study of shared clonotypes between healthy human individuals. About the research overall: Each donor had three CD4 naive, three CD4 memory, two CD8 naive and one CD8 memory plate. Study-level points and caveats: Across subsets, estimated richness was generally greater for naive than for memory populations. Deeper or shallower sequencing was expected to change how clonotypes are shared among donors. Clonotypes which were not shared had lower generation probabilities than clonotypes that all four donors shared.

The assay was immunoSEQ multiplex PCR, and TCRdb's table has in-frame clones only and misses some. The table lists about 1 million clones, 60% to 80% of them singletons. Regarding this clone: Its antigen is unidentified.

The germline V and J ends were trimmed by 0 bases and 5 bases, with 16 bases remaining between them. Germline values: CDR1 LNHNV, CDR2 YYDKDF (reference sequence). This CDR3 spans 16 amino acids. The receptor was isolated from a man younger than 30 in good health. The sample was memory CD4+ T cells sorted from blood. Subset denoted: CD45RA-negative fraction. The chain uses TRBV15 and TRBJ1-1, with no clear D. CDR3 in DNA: TGTGCCACCAGCAGAGATTCCAGTCTGTTGAGGACTGAAGCTTTCTTT. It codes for CATSRDSSLLRTEAFF.